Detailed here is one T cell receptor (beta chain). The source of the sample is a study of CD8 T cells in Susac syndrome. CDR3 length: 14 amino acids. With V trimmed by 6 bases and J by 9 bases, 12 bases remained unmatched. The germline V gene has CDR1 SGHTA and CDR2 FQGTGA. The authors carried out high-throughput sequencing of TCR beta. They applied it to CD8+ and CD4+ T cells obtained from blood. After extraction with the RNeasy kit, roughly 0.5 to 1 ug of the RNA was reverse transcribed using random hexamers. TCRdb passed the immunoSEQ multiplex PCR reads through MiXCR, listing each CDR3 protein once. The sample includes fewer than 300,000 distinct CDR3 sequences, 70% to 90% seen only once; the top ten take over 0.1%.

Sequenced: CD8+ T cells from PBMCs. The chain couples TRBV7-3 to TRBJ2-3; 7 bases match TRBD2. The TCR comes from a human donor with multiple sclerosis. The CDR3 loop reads CASSPGSGIGTQYF. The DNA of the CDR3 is TGTGCCAGCAGTCCGGGGAGCGGGATCGGAACGCAGTATTTT.